The rows below give T cell receptor beta chains drawn from one sample of a study of OX40 agonist ivuxolimab in advanced cancers. Produced via immunoSEQ multiplex PCR; TCRdb's table is partial and in-frame only. Here the sample spans tens of thousands of clones, approximately 90% being singletons. The sample was CD4+ or CD8+ T cells sorted from blood, taken in a trial of the OX40 agonist ivuxolimab. The receptor set was obtained from an adult with an advanced solid tumor such as melanoma, head and neck, liver or kidney cancer. CDR3s include the opening cysteine and the closing phenylalanine or tryptophan. Fields, in order: V gene, J gene, CDR3 protein.

V: TRBV6-5
J: TRBJ2-2
CDR3: CASRNTGLNTGELFF

V: TRBV6-1
J: TRBJ2-2
CDR3: CASSITRGGELFF

V: TRBV6-5
J: TRBJ1-2
CDR3: CASSLTGINGYTF

V: TRBV5-5
J: TRBJ1-2
CDR3: CASSLIIGTANYGYTF

V: TRBV7-7
J: TRBJ2-1
CDR3: CASSPGLAGNNEQFF

V: TRBV11-3
J: TRBJ2-3
CDR3: CASSTTSGGPDTQYF

V: TRBV11-1
J: TRBJ2-1
CDR3: CASSLVAGYNEQFF

V: TRBV6-5
J: TRBJ1-1
CDR3: CASSYDREAFF

V: TRBV5-1
J: TRBJ2-1
CDR3: CAGSLEAGRGEQFF

V: TRBV2
J: TRBJ1-1
CDR3: CASSVLANTEAFF

V: TRBV28
J: TRBJ2-7
CDR3: CASSSGVYEQYF

V: TRBV19
J: TRBJ2-5
CDR3: CASSGTAQETQYF

V: TRBV5-4
J: TRBJ2-2
CDR3: CASSPGAGGPSGELFF

V: TRBV10-3
J: TRBJ2-5
CDR3: CAISEELAGAGETQYF

V: TRBV18
J: TRBJ2-2
CDR3: CASSPPNTGELFF

V: TRBV6-6
J: TRBJ1-6
CDR3: CASRVAGAGISPLHF

V: TRBV7-7
J: TRBJ1-2
CDR3: CASSPGGWGGYTF

V: TRBV7-9
J: TRBJ2-7
CDR3: CASSLAGGAPYEQYF

V: TRBV7-2
J: TRBJ1-1
CDR3: CASSLIENTEAFF

V: TRBV5-4
J: TRBJ2-5
CDR3: CASSLVGMETQYF

V: TRBV6-4
J: TRBJ1-1
CDR3: CASRLQGALGTEAFF

V: TRBV29-1
J: TRBJ2-3
CDR3: CSGGRLAGGKDTQYF

V: TRBV28
J: TRBJ2-6
CDR3: CASSPNGLAGHGGANVLTF

V: TRBV6-5
J: TRBJ2-7
CDR3: CASSSGTLGEQYF

V: TRBV13
J: TRBJ1-6
CDR3: CASSPPTGSPLHF

V: TRBV18
J: TRBJ2-2
CDR3: CASSPPEATATGELFF

V: TRBV6-6
J: TRBJ2-7
CDR3: CASSYVGQYF

V: TRBV11-2
J: TRBJ2-7
CDR3: CASSLVTSGSYEQYF

V: TRBV18
J: TRBJ2-3
CDR3: CASSRGLAGTTDTQYF

V: TRBV5-1
J: TRBJ2-2
CDR3: CASSLSPWGPSTGELFF

V: TRBV19
J: TRBJ2-1
CDR3: CASSPTGGNYNEQFF

V: TRBV7-2
J: TRBJ1-3
CDR3: CASSQGWNSGNTIYF

V: TRBV5-1
J: TRBJ2-5
CDR3: CASSLDDRVEETQYF

V: TRBV27
J: TRBJ2-3
CDR3: CASSPGVAGVGTDTQYF

V: TRBV5-1
J: TRBJ2-3
CDR3: CASSLVVIKALDTQYF

V: TRBV7-9
J: TRBJ1-3
CDR3: CASSSDRASGNTIYF

V: TRBV6-6
J: TRBJ2-2
CDR3: CASSYYLAGELFF

V: TRBV2
J: TRBJ2-5
CDR3: CASDRGQETQYF

V: TRBV27
J: TRBJ2-3
CDR3: CASSLKPTDTQYF

V: TRBV5-1
J: TRBJ2-1
CDR3: CASSLEASSYNEQFF

V: TRBV5-1
J: TRBJ2-3
CDR3: CASSPREEADTQYF

V: TRBV6-5
J: TRBJ2-7
CDR3: CASSRGQGARYEQYF

V: TRBV18
J: TRBJ1-3
CDR3: CASSPSWGAGNTIYF

V: TRBV11-3
J: TRBJ2-5
CDR3: CASSLVGGSPQYF

V: TRBV19
J: TRBJ2-7
CDR3: CPGQDLAGVAEQYF

V: TRBV11-2
J: TRBJ2-6
CDR3: CASSPLWGPRGANVLTF

V: TRBV5-4
J: TRBJ2-7
CDR3: CASSLFRGSPYEQYF

V: TRBV5-4
J: TRBJ1-2
CDR3: CASSLNRGYGYTF